Included here is one TCR beta chain sequence, with context. These data belong to a study of shared clonotypes between healthy human individuals. Germline V gene data show CDR1 as MNHNS and CDR2 as SASEGT. V lost 3 bases to trimming and J lost 0 bases, with 24 bases between them. This CDR3 is built from 20 residues. Positively selected for CCR7, the CD45RO-negative cells used as naive CD8 cells excluded terminally differentiated effector memory CD45RA+ cells. Profiling relied on immunoSEQ multiplex PCR, and the TCRdb table lists in-frame clones only, not all of them. The sample has around 1.9 million clones, 90% to 95% seen once.

The clonotype originates from a man aged 18 to 29 in good health. Some clones in this sample may be carry-over from other donors' samples. Sequencing was done on a sample of naive CD8+ T cells from PBMCs. This sequence joins TRBV6-1 and TRBJ2-1; perhaps TRBD2 as D (5 bases). The CDR3 protein is CASSDLKRGRPLSSYNEQFF. CDR3 nucleotides: TGTGCCAGCAGTGACTTGAAACGGGGTAGACCCTTATCCTCCTACAATGAGCAGTTCTTC.